This passage covers 21 T cell receptor beta chains from one sample sequenced in a study of blood T cell repertoires in COVID-19. The method was immunoSEQ multiplex PCR; TCRdb's version includes in-frame clones alone and lacks a portion of them. This sample has approximately 280,000 clones, with roughly 89% found just once. Sequenced: peripheral blood. All receptors derive from a man between 40 and 49 years old with acute or convalescent COVID-19.

The rearrangement joins TRBV7-2 to TRBJ2-7; 11 nucleotides line up with TRBD2. Germline values: CDR1 SGHTA, CDR2 FQGNSA. J was trimmed by 5 bases and V by 5 bases; bases with no gene match: 8. The CDR3 extends over 15 amino acids. The CDR3 DNA follows: TGTGCCAGCAGCCTAGTTAGCGGGGGGGTAAACGAGCAGTACTTC. It yields the protein CASSLVSGGVNEQYF. Combining the CDR3 with reference TRBV7-2 and TRBJ2-7 gives the whole variable domain GAGVSQSPSNKVTEKGKDVELRCDPISGHTALYWYRQSLGQGLEFLIYFQGNSAPDKSGLPSDRFSAERTGGSVSTLTIQRTQQEDSAVYLCASSLVSGGVNEQYFGPGTRLTVT.

The chain joins TRBV24-1 to TRBJ2-3, with D maybe TRBD2 (6 bases). Trimming took 5 bases from V and 2 from J, leaving 16 bases between them. CDR1 and CDR2 from the germline V gene are KGHDR and SFDVKD. The CDR3 consists of 16 residues. The CDR3 nucleotides read TGTGCCACCAGTGGGAGGGACCCCAGACCCACAGATACGCAGTATTTT. This codes for CATSGRDPRPTDTQYF.

The genes are TRBV6-5 and TRBJ1-5, with 7 nucleotides matching TRBD1. V shed 6 bases and J 1 base; nucleotides not matched to a gene: 3. Germline V gives CDR1 MNHEY, CDR2 SVGAGI. The CDR3 runs 14 residues. The CDR3 region is CASRLDRSNQPQHF. CDR3 DNA sequence: TGTGCCAGCAGATTGGACAGGAGCAATCAGCCCCAGCATTTT.

The chain employs TRBV5-4 and TRBJ2-7; 10 nucleotides agree with TRBD1. Germline V gene sequence: CDR1 SGHNT, CDR2 YYREEE (reference sequence). The CDR3 runs to 15 residues. V trimming: 4 bases; J trimming: 4 bases; junction bases outside the gene matches: 8. The CDR3 DNA follows: TGTGCCAGCAGCCGGAATGGACAGGGGGTTTACGAGCAGTACTTC. Amino acid sequence: CASSRNGQGVYEQYF.

The count of this clone is one. The chain has TRBV6-2 or TRBV6-3 and TRBJ2-1, with a possible D match to TRBD1 (6 bases). The V gene's germline CDR1 is MNHEY and CDR2 SVGEGT. V shed 5 bases and J shed 6 bases, with 29 bases lying between them. This CDR3 region has 19 residues. CDR3 nucleotide sequence: TGTGCCAGCAGTCAAATCCGAGCCTCTGGGGCGCAGGGGCTCAATGAGCAGTTCTTC. It is translated as CASSQIRASGAQGLNEQFF.

The V call is TRBV19, the J call TRBJ1-5; D possibly corresponds to TRBD1 (5 bases). This CDR3 has 16 amino acids. The germline V gene has CDR1 LNHDA and CDR2 SQIVND (reference sequence). The V and J ends lost 7 bases and 2 bases respectively, with 18 bases between them. The CDR3 is CASINRGGQGNQPQHF. The CDR3 DNA follows: TGTGCCAGTATTAACCGCGGGGGTCAGGGCAATCAGCCCCAGCATTTT.

The chain couples TRBV11-2 to TRBJ1-3, with D uncertain. The CDR3 runs to 19 residues. V was pared by 5 bases and J by 0 bases, with 23 bases between. CDR1 SGHAT and CDR2 FQNNGV come from the germline V gene. DNA of the CDR3: TGTGCCAGCAGCCTCCCCGGCTCCGGTTCCTCTAGCTCTGGAAACACCATATATTTT. Its protein product is CASSLPGSGSSSSGNTIYF. The complete variable domain, with remaining parts taken from reference TRBV11-2 and TRBJ1-3, reads EAGVAQSPRYKIIEKRQSVAFWCNPISGHATLYWYQQILGQGPKLLIQFQNNGVVDDSQLPKDRFSAERLKGVDSTLKIQPAKLEDSAVYLCASSLPGSGSSSSGNTIYFGEGSWLTVV.

CDR3 DNA sequence: TGTGCCAGCAGTTACCTACAGGGGGCTAAGGAGCAGTTCTTC. Its protein is CASSYLQGAKEQFF. V gene TRBV6-6 combines with J gene TRBJ2-1; TRBD1 matches at 9 bases. After removal of 2 bases from V and 10 bases from J, the junction contained 6 bases not matched to a gene. CDR3 length: 14 residues. Germline V gene lookup returns CDR1 MNHNY and CDR2 SVGAGI (reference sequence).

The chain links TRBV5-1 to TRBJ2-1; 13 nucleotides match TRBD2. The CDR3 length is 16 residues. The germline V gene has CDR1 SGHRS and CDR2 YFSETQ. After removal of 6 bases from V and 1 base from J, the junction contained 4 bases not matched to a gene. CDR3 residues: CASTTSGGASYNEQFF. The DNA of the CDR3 is TGCGCCAGCACCACTAGCGGGGGGGCGTCCTACAATGAGCAGTTCTTC.

The chain carries TRBV5-3 and TRBJ1-5, with D unclear. TRBV5-3 is designated an ORF whose function remains uncertain. The V and J ends lost 4 bases and 10 bases respectively, with 9 bases between them. This CDR3 contains 11 residues. As DNA, the CDR3 is TGTGCCAGAAGCCCCCAGGCTCCCCAGCATTTT. Translation gives CARSPQAPQHF.

The CDR3 DNA reads as TGCGCCAGCAGCTTCTCAGGGGTAACTGAAGCTTTCTTT. Its protein product is CASSFSGVTEAFF. This chain uses TRBV5-1 with TRBJ1-1, with D maybe TRBD1 (6 bases). Deletions cut 2 bases from V and 5 bases from J, with 10 bases between. The CDR3 is 13 amino acids. CDR1 and CDR2 from the germline V gene are SGHRS and YFSETQ.

The chain recombines TRBV20-1 with TRBJ2-6, with a tentative D call TRBD1 (6 bases). The CDR3 is made up of 18 amino acids. Trimming left V 3 bases short and J 0 bases short, with 18 bases between. The V gene's germline CDR1 is DFQATT and CDR2 SNEGSKA (reference sequence). The CDR3 DNA is TGCAGTGCTAGTTCAGGGGCCCTCGGCGGCTCTGGGGCCAACGTCCTGACTTTC. The encoded protein is CSASSGALGGSGANVLTF.

As for this clone: Other DNA sequences in the same sample also yield this CDR3. The chain links TRBV5-1 to TRBJ2-3; TRBD2 agrees at 8 bases. Germline V gene lookup returns CDR1 SGHRS and CDR2 YFSETQ. V dropped 2 bases and J dropped 1; count of bases not matched to a gene: 0. This CDR3 has 14 residues. CDR3 region: CASSFSGGTDTQYF. CDR3 bases: TGCGCCAGCAGCTTTAGCGGGGGCACAGATACGCAGTATTTT.

The J gene is TRBJ1-1, the V gene TRBV7-9; 8 nucleotides line up with TRBD1. The CDR3 totals 12 residues. V shed 6 bases and J 11 bases; nucleotides not matched to a gene: 8. Germline V gene data show CDR1 as SEHNR and CDR2 as FQNEAQ (reference sequence). The CDR3 DNA sequence: TGTGCCAGCAGGCGGACAGGGTGGCATGCTTTCTTT. This sequence encodes CASRRTGWHAFF.

As concerns this clone: Distinct nucleotide sequences in the sample also encode this CDR3. The chain links TRBV27 to TRBJ1-2; tentative D call: TRBD1 (5 bases). Germline V CDR1 and CDR2: MNHEY, SMNVEV (reference sequence). V dropped 6 bases and J dropped 2 bases, with 10 bases sitting between them. CDR3 length equals 13 residues. DNA of the CDR3: TGTGCCAGCAGCCTGGGGCCGAACTATGGCTACACCTTC. Its translation is CASSLGPNYGYTF.

The chain employs TRBV6-5 and TRBJ1-1, with a possible D match to TRBD1 (6 bases). The CDR3 contains 14 residues. Per the germline V gene, CDR1 is MNHEY and CDR2 is SVGAGI. The V end lost 6 bases, the J end lost 10 bases, and 21 bases lay between the germline ends. CDR3 sequence reads: CASRVAARGITAFF. The CDR3 DNA sequence: TGTGCCAGCAGAGTAGCCGCGAGGGGGATTACAGCTTTCTTT.

The genes are TRBV2 and TRBJ1-2, with D unresolved. The V end lost 7 bases, the J end lost 4 bases, and 10 bases lay between the germline ends. The CDR3 has 12 residues. In germline, CDR1 is SNHLY, CDR2 FYNNEI. In nucleotides, the CDR3 is TGTGCCAGCACAATGGCTGCCTATGGCTACACCTTC. Translating gives CASTMAAYGYTF.

The gene calls are TRBV5-1 and TRBJ2-3; a possible D gene is TRBD2 (6 bases). V was cut by 2 bases and J by 2 bases, with 9 bases left in between. Germline loops: CDR1 SGHRS, CDR2 YFSETQ. CDR3 length: 14 amino acids. CDR3 DNA sequence: TGCGCCAGCAGCTTTGGAGGGAACACAGATACGCAGTATTTT. Its translation is CASSFGGNTDTQYF.

This chain uses TRBV5-1 with TRBJ2-1; 7 positions match TRBD1. CDR1 is SGHRS and CDR2 is YFSETQ in the germline V gene. There are 15 residues in the CDR3. The trim removed 1 base at V and 3 bases at J, leaving 4 bases unmatched. CDR3 sequence: CASSLSRDSYNEQFF. In DNA, the CDR3 is TGCGCCAGCAGCTTGTCCCGGGACAGCTACAATGAGCAGTTCTTC.

This chain joins TRBV30 and TRBJ1-2, with 7 bases that match TRBD1. With 3 bases clipped from V and 4 bases from J, the junction kept 14 bases outside the gene matches. The CDR3 is 16 residues long. Looked up from germline, CDR1 is GTSNPN and CDR2 is SVGIG (reference sequence). The DNA for the CDR3 is TGTGCCTGGAGCGGACAGGAGCTCCCCCCCTTCTATGGCTACACCTTC. Its protein is CAWSGQELPPFYGYTF.

The rearrangement links TRBV4-1 to TRBJ2-2, with D tentatively TRBD2 (5 bases). This CDR3 contains 15 residues. Germline lookup yields CDR1 MGHRA and CDR2 YSYEKL. The V end lost 0 bases, the J end lost 1 base, and 6 bases lay between the germline ends. CDR3 region: CASSQEGLNTGELFF. The DNA for the CDR3 is TGCGCCAGCAGCCAAGAAGGACTGAACACCGGGGAGCTGTTTTTT.